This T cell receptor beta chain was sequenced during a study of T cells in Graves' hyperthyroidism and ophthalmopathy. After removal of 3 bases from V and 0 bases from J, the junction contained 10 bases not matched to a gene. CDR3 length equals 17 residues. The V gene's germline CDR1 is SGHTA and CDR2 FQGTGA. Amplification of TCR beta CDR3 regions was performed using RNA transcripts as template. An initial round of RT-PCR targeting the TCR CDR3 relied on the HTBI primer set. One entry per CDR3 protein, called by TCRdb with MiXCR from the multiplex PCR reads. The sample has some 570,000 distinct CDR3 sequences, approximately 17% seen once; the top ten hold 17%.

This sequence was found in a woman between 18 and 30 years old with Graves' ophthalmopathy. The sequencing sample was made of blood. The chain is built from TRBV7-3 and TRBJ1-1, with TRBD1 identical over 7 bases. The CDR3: CASSLGGPGQLNTEAFF. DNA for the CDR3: TGTGCCAGCAGCTTGGGAGGGCCGGGACAGTTGAACACTGAAGCTTTCTTT.